Sequencing of this T cell receptor (beta chain) was carried out in a study of cytomegalovirus exposure and HLA in healthy donors (dated by TCRdb to about 2017). In the study overall: An earlier analysis of approximately 600 of the donors reported 250 to 300 Gb of sequence data and 117 million unique TCR beta sequences from roughly 180 million T cells. To predict cytomegalovirus infection status, the study brought together high-throughput TCR immunosequencing, statistical association of individual TCRs with disease status, and machine learning. Every repertoire in the discovery cohort had been generated on one and the same sequencing platform. Donor age, sex, ethnicity and CMV serostatus were collected together with the repertoire data. Both class I and class II loci were covered by HLA typing, at four-digit resolution. To study patterns of TCR occurrence, a later analysis re-analyzed previously published TCR beta repertoires from around 660 donors and added high-resolution HLA genotyping. The T cell repertoires of 550 to 850 subjects were profiled by immunosequencing and related to cytomegalovirus serostatus. The later analysis used no new phenotypic data to find candidate immune exposures, relying instead on TCR beta sequences and their occurrence across donors. An early release that covered some 630 HLA-typed donors contained approximately 300 gigabases of sequencing data and 80 million or so unique TCR sequences. The number of donors typed differed by locus, with about 629-630 for A, B, C, DRB1 and DQB1, 522 for DQA1, over 600 for DPA1, and some 440 for DPB1. In a later genetic analysis, genome-wide SNP genotypes for about three fifths of the roughly 670 donors were used, and that subset was treated as a discovery cohort. Of the roughly 400 genotyped donors, 70% to 90% were placed in the genetic ancestry cluster associated with self-reported Caucasian donors. In addition to the first cohort of roughly 700 subjects, a separate validation cohort of approximately 130 different subjects was used. Among some 400 genotyped donors of the cohort, an average of roughly 230,000 unique TCR beta nucleotide sequences was sequenced per donor, of which 15% to 20% were non-productive. The study was designed to test whether signatures of past pathogen exposure could be identified by cataloging public T cell receptors. Roughly five DR-DQ haplotypes were handled as single units for association and clustering because linkage in the cohort was strong. In an earlier analysis of a few hundred of the donors, high-throughput TCR beta sequencing was used to judge whether each TCR beta V gene segment behaved as functional or pseudogenic.

Preparation of the library involved the immunoSEQ multiplex PCR assay. The multiplex PCR relied on a mix of 60 forward primers for TCR Vbeta segments and 13 reverse primers for TCR Jbeta segments. A multiplex PCR assay on genomic DNA amplified the CDR3 region of rearranged TCR beta genes. Amplified TCR beta libraries were sequenced as 87-base-pair reads on the Illumina HiSeq System. The original pipeline was this. Across the roughly 670 repertoires, a later analysis counted around 80 million unique TCR beta chains, around 11 million of which were shared by at least two donors. Raw reads were error-corrected and collapsed into unique sequences with a nearest-neighbor algorithm that merged closely related sequences to remove PCR and sequencing errors. V, D and J gene segments were assigned by aligning CDR3 sequences to IMGT reference sequences. For a sequence to be retained, a match of at least six nucleotides was required to both a V gene segment and a J gene segment. A rearrangement was called productive if the CDR3 had no stop codons and remained in frame with V and J, and every other rearrangement was called non-productive. Following IMGT convention, CDR3 was defined as the stretch from the second conserved V-encoded cysteine up to the conserved J-encoded phenylalanine. The earlier analysis of 550 to 650 of the donors excluded any sequence lacking an unambiguous match to a single V gene segment. An earlier analysis of fewer than 750 of the donors called V segments functional above 56.7% productive rearrangements and segregating when the between-donor standard deviation exceeded 5%. A statistical classification framework was built for diagnosing cytomegalovirus status from the catalog of TCR beta chain sequences. V and J gene assignment, in a later analysis, came from comparing TCR nucleotide sequences with IMGT/GENE-DB human TR gene sequences. A later analysis assigned CDR3 sequences and most-parsimonious VDJ recombination scenarios with the TCRdist pipeline. In a later analysis, every TCR beta chain was defined by the combination of its CDR3 amino acid sequence and its V-gene family, and reads without a unique V-gene family were dropped. As a way to deal with suspected cross-contamination and a sequencing artifact, a later analysis dropped roughly 600 nucleotide sequences that were highly shared and had low generation probability. A later analysis calculated a clonal expansion index for each public chain from normalized within-repertoire ranks of inferred template counts. In a later analysis, generation probabilities were computed with a VDJ recombination model fitted to out-of-frame rearrangements, and the resulting probabilities were checked against IGoR. In a later analysis, TCR-TCR, TCR-HLA and TCR-CMV co-occurrence was scored with hypergeometric tests, and a repertoire-size bias correction was applied to TCR pairs. To estimate false discovery rates, a later analysis permuted the HLA or CMV assignments 20 times. A later analysis grouped co-occurring TCRs with DBSCAN, adding TCRdist sequence similarity when clustering within HLA-allele-positive subsets. For co-occurrence clustering, repertoires with fewer than 30,000 or more than 120,000 public chains were excluded, along with four or five repertoires with anomalous nucleotide sharing. In TCRdb, the immuneACCESS table is reduced to in-frame sequences with V and J assigned. These tables do not hold every clone; where another copy was compared, an unresolved V gene accounts for under half, and the others remain unexplained. V, J and clone size were drawn from that table, and D and trimming were deduced from the DNA. The sample table contains 55,000 to 80,000 clones; only one count was recorded for approximately 82% of them. The ten largest make up 1.9% of the sample.

The cohort comprised under 700 healthy bone marrow donors. At the time of sampling, every cohort member was nominally healthy, though immune exposures that went unrecorded were likely present. The donor was CMV seronegative and belonged to the group of around 400 seronegative cohort members. A peripheral blood sample was collected from each donor, and TCR beta sequencing was performed on peripheral blood mononuclear cells. The Qiagen DNeasy Blood Extraction Kit was used to extract genomic DNA from the blood cell samples. According to the germline V gene (reference sequence), CDR1 reads MNHNY and CDR2 reads SVGAGI. From the cysteine through the phenylalanine, the CDR3 covers 15 amino acids. Only the CDR3 DNA is retained, 45 bases long and in frame from the first base. The investigation overall reported the following: In a later analysis, most CMV-associated TCR beta chains were found to appear HLA-restricted, with HLA associations seemingly driven largely by CMV exposure. Correlated functional status among segregating V segments might reflect linkage disequilibrium, but an unknown experimental factor could not be ruled out. The classifier was reported to diagnose cytomegalovirus status with high specificity and sensitivity in both the original and validation cohorts. Compared with equally common non-associated chains, HLA-associated TCR beta chains in a later analysis were more clonally expanded and had lower generation probabilities. In the study, about 150 TCR beta chains were listed as associated with cytomegalovirus. According to a later genetic analysis, donors in an Asian-associated ancestry cluster had fewer N-insertions in productive TCRs than the approximately 650-donor mean. The cohort was sequenced for TCR beta chains only, and without alpha or paired-chain data the features that could be detected were limited. Three of the identified cytomegalovirus-associated TCR beta chains were confirmed in vitro to be specific for cytomegalovirus antigens. While some public TCRs were present in many individuals, most TCR sequences turned up only very rarely across donors. Because some donors lacked HLA typing at each locus, the association tests relied only on the typed subset. Some IMGT-functional V segments, including TRBV6-2 and TRBV6-3, could not be told apart with the 87-base-pair reads, so those segments were excluded. According to a later analysis, parvovirus B19, influenza, CMV and Epstein-Barr virus appeared linked to several top co-occurrence clusters. An earlier analysis of 587 of the donors showed that most TCR beta V segments appeared in productive rearrangements either about 90% or about 30% of the time, which broadly matched IMGT annotations. Because counts were too low, under 20 rarely observed V segments, including chromosome 9 orphons, were left out of the earlier analysis of 587 of the donors. A group of highly shared sequence variants was considered likely to be a technical artifact of the sequencing pipeline. A later analysis found that TCR association rates varied across HLA loci, with DRB1 alleles showing the most associated TCRs and HLA-C alleles the fewest. When HLA alleles, especially DR and DQ, strongly co-occurred, TCR associations were difficult to assign to individual alleles. Presence/absence analyses assumed roughly uniform sequencing depth across donors, an assumption that may not hold. CMV serostatus was the only immune exposure information available for the cohort. V-gene and J-gene trimming of TCR beta chains was associated with a missense DCLRE1C variant in a later genetic analysis, and the association was replicated in an independent cohort. According to the authors, the approach could potentially be generalized to other disease states and immunological phenotypes. A further reported finding was that TCR beta sequences accurately predicted the HLA-A and HLA-B alleles for most subjects in the first cohort. At a false discovery rate of 0.05, a later analysis linked approximately 18,000 TCR beta sequences to specific HLA alleles.

A note on this clone: The antigen this receptor binds is unknown. The junction and the germline gene differ at one end; a read error may be behind it.

Sequenced material: PBMCs. The V and J genes are TRBV6-6 and TRBJ2-7; TRBD1 aligns with 11 central bases. The sequence derives from a man between 18 and 29 years old in good health and CMV-seronegative. The CDR3 reads as follows: CASRGGGQGVYEQHF. The DNA is as follows: TGTGCCAGCAGAGGGGGGGGACAGGGGGTTTACGAGCAGCACTTC.